The entry that follows covers one T cell receptor beta chain sequence. The antigen it binds to is not known. Nothing much larger sits one base from this clone, and base qualities are not available. This specimen belongs to a study of blood T cells in healthy people across ages (dated by TCRdb to the mid-2010s). At the level of the whole study: In model experiments, roughly one uniquely barcoded TCR beta cDNA molecule per two T cells was captured by template switching. To avoid experimental bias, donors of different ages were randomly spread across the sequencing lanes. Four age groups were formed from the donors: young (average 16 years), middle-aged (just under 40), aged (more than 55) and long-lived (around 80). Age-related changes in TCR beta repertoire diversity were measured in the study by deep sequencing normalized with unique cDNA molecular identifiers. For two donors (one aged 18 to 29 and one aged 80 or older), the study analyzed two additional independent replicas of 1 million unique cDNA reads from the same blood draw.

Library construction relied on 5' RACE. Sequencing used an Illumina HiSeq 2500. A second about 7 to 12 cycle PCR used a sample-barcoded 5' primer and a J-beta primer mix. Each TCR beta cDNA molecule received a unique molecular identifier from a template-switch 5' adaptor carrying 12 random nucleotides. Each sample yielded at least 3 million CDR3-containing paired-end reads. First-strand cDNA synthesis was performed from all RNA using the Mint cDNA synthesis kit, with priming by a TRBC-specific oligonucleotide. Following uracil-DNA glycosylase treatment, a first 18-cycle PCR with universal primers M1SS and BC2_uni_R was performed on all cDNA. As for how the authors treated the data: For normalization, 1 million high-quality reads, each with a distinct molecular identifier, were randomly selected from each sample. Instead of being binned into consensus sequences, reads that shared molecular identifiers were thrown out. MiTCR, set to a Q25 quality threshold and the strictest error-elimination algorithm, was used for CDR3 identification, clonotype clustering and error correction. Lower-bound total TCR beta diversity was estimated with a nonparametric unseen species model using Euler transformation. The raw public data were reprocessed by TCRdb itself: fastp quality trimming at Q25, MiXCR clonotype calling, in-frame beta chains only. A single entry per CDR3 protein holds the most common genes and DNA from its merged rows. TCRdb, not the authors, supplied the V and J calls. The sample table lists roughly 900,000 distinct CDR3 sequences, under 30% of them with a count of one. The ten largest clones capture 15% to 20% of the sample.

The study at large found these results: A strong correlation was found between observed TCR beta diversity and the percentage of naive T cells measured by flow cytometry. Compared with the aged group, more naive CD4+ T cells, fewer expanded clones and increased TCR diversity were shown by the long-lived group, suggesting age selection. Bulk unsorted PBMC profiling prevented conclusive comparison of naive and antigen-experienced compartments. Because the CMV infection status of the donors was unknown, age-related changes in expanded clonotypes may potentially have been confounded. As age increased, observed TCR beta diversity per million T cells dropped in a roughly linear way, and a significant reduction was already evident by age 40. Estimates of total diversity from one million sequenced T cells were regarded as lower bounds and underestimates.

Donors were a few dozen systemically healthy Caucasian individuals from Russia aged roughly 6 to 100 years. Roughly 9 milliliters of peripheral blood were drawn from each donor into EDTA-treated Vacutainer tubes. PBMCs were isolated by Ficoll-Paque density-gradient centrifugation, with at least 7 million obtained per sample. Trizol reagent was used to extract total RNA from PBMCs, with at least 6 micrograms per sample. For every donor, flow cytometry on a PBMC aliquot measured the percentage of naive CD45RAhigh/CD27high T cells. This clonotype was sampled from a woman of 80 years or more in good health. The sequencing input was blood.

The CDR3: CASSRDRANNSPLHF. The nucleotide sequence reads TGTGCCAGTAGTAGAGACAGGGCTAATAATTCACCCCTCCACTTT. The chain was built from TRBV19 and TRBJ1-6, and 7 junction bases match TRBD1. The germline V and J ends show losses of 4 bases and 5 bases respectively, and no gene match explains 5 bases of the junction. From the cysteine up to the phenylalanine, the CDR3 has a length of 15 residues. Only CDR3 DNA remains: 45 bases, in frame from the first base. Via the germline V gene (reference sequence), CDR1 is LNHDA and CDR2 SQIVND.